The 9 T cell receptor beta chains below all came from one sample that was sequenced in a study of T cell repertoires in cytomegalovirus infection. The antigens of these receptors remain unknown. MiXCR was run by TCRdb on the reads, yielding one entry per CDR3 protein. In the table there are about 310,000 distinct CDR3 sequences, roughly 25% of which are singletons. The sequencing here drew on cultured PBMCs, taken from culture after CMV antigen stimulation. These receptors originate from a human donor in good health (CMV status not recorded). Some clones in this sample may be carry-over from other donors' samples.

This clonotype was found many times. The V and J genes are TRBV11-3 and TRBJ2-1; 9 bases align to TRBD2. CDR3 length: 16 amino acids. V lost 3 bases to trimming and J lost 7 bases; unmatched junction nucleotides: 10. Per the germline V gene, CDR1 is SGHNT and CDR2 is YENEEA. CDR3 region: CASSFRSQTSGNEQFF. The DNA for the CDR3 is TGTGCCAGCAGCTTCCGCTCGCAGACTAGCGGAAATGAGCAGTTCTTC.

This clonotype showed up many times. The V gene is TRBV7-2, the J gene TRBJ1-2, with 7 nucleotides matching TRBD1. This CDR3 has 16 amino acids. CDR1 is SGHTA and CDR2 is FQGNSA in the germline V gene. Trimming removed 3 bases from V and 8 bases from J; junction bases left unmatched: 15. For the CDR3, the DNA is TGTGCCAGCAGCTTCGGACAGGCCCTAGGGGGGATCGGCTACACCTTC. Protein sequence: CASSFGQALGGIGYTF.

Here the CDR3 reads CASSLESGGEQYF. CDR3 sequence (DNA): TGTGCCAGCAGCTTAGAATCGGGCGGCGAGCAGTACTTC. The chain combines TRBV11-2 with TRBJ2-7; D gene ambiguous. V gave up 0 bases and J gave up 6 bases, with 9 bases separating them. Germline CDR1 is SGHAT and CDR2 is FQNNGV. There are 13 residues in the CDR3.

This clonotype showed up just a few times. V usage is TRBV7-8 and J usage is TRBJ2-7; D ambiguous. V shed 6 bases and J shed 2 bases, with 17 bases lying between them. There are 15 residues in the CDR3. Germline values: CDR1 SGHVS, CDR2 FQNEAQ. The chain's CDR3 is CASSSEVRATYEQYF. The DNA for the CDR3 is TGTGCCAGCAGTTCCGAGGTACGGGCAACCTACGAGCAGTACTTC.

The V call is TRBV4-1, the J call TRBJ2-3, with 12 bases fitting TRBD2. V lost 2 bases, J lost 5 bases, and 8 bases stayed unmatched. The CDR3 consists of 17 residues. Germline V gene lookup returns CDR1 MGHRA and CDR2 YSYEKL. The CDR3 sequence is CASSQPTSGRKKDTQYF. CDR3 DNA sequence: TGCGCCAGCAGCCAACCGACTAGCGGGAGAAAGAAAGATACGCAGTATTTT.

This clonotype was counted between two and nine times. The CDR3 bases are TGTGCCAGTAGGAAACAGGGCCCCACAGATACGCAGTATTTT. As protein: CASRKQGPTDTQYF. The chain uses TRBV19 and TRBJ2-3; tentative D call: TRBD1 (6 bases). V was shortened by 6 bases and J by 2 bases, with 12 bases between the two germline ends. Germline CDR1 LNHDA, CDR2 SQIVND (reference sequence). The CDR3 runs to 14 residues.

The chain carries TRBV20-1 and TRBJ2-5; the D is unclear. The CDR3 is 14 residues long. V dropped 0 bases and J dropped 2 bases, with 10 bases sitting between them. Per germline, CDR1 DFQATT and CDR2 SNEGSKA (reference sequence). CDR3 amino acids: CSAREGLAQETQYF. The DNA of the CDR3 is TGCAGTGCTAGAGAGGGATTGGCACAAGAGACCCAGTACTTC.

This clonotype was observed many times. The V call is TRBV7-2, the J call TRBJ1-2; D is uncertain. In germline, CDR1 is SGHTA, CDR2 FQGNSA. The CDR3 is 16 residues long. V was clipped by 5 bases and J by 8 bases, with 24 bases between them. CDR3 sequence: CASSNQETGRAIGYTF. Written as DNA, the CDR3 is TGTGCCAGCAGCAATCAGGAGACCGGGAGGGCGATAGGCTACACCTTC.

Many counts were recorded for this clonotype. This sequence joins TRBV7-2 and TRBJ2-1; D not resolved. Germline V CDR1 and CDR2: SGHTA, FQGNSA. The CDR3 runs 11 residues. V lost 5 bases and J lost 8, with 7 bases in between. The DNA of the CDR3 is TGTGCCAGCAGCCCTTTAGATGAGCAGTTCTTC. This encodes CASSPLDEQFF.